Listed below are T cell receptor beta chains from one sample, sequenced in a study of shared clonotypes between healthy human individuals. Data came from immunoSEQ multiplex PCR; TCRdb stores just in-frame clones and leaves some out. The table shows fewer than 1 million clones, with just over 95% occurring only once. The sequenced sample consisted of naive CD8+ T cells sorted from blood. The receptor set was obtained from a man between 25 and 39 years old in good health. Each CDR3 is given with its conserved first and last residue. The D gene is left open where the match is weak. Only some rows state a clone size, as once, few, many or a class for expanded clones.

TRBJ1-5 NA 15 TRBV9 NA CASSVGGLSNQPQHF TGTGCCAGCAGCGTAGGAGGGTTGAGCAATCAGCCCCAGCATTTT
TRBJ2-7 NA 14 TRBV6-5 NA CASSYLTSPREQYF TGTGCCAGCAGTTACCTTACTAGCCCCAGAGAGCAGTACTTC
TRBJ2-1 TRBD1 15 TRBV19 NA CASSIGTVLVDEQFF TGTGCCAGTAGTATTGGGACAGTTCTGGTCGATGAGCAGTTCTTC
TRBJ2-7 NA 15 TRBV5-1 NA CASSPLMREAREQYF TGCGCCAGCAGCCCCCTTATGAGGGAGGCGAGGGAGCAGTACTTC
TRBJ2-1 NA 19 TRBV7-6 NA CASSHPRRDSSSSYNEQFF TGTGCCAGCAGCCACCCCAGAAGGGACTCATCTAGCTCCTACAATGAGCAGTTCTTC
TRBJ2-2 TRBD1 16 TRBV18 NA CASSPDQGADTGELFF TGTGCCAGCTCACCGGACCAGGGGGCTGACACCGGGGAGCTGTTTTTT
TRBJ2-7 TRBD1 14 TRBV5-1 NA CASNPGTGDYEQYF TGCGCCAGCAATCCCGGGACAGGGGACTACGAGCAGTACTTC
TRBJ2-7 NA 12 TRBV6-5 NA CASSSTGYEQYF TGTGCCAGCAGTTCCACAGGCTACGAGCAGTACTTC
TRBJ2-1 TRBD1 14 TRBV18 NA CASSPGQIYNEQFF TGTGCCAGCTCACCGGGACAGATCTACAATGAGCAGTTCTTC
TRBJ2-1 NA 22 TRBV12-2 once CASRLGQRGGPRTSGRSAEQFF TGTGCAAGTCGCTTGGGGCAGCGTGGGGGGCCTCGAACTAGCGGAAGGAGCGCTGAGCAGTTCTTC
TRBJ2-7 TRBD2 15 TRBV5-1 NA CASSTGLAGAYEQYF TGCGCCAGCAGCACGGGACTAGCGGGAGCCTACGAGCAGTACTTC
TRBJ2-7 TRBD2 16 TRBV4-1 NA CASSQGGSGSPYEQYF TGCGCCAGCAGCCAAGGAGGGAGCGGGAGTCCCTACGAGCAGTACTTC
TRBJ2-1 NA 14 TRBV4-1 NA CASSQGGPYNEQFF TGCGCCAGCAGTCAAGGAGGGCCCTACAATGAGCAGTTCTTC
TRBJ1-1 NA 14 TRBV6-1 NA CASTRQSRHTEAFF TGTGCCAGCACCCGACAGTCTCGTCACACTGAAGCTTTCTTT
TRBJ2-7 NA 14 TRBV27 NA CASSSIHSYYEQYF TGTGCCAGCAGTTCGATACACAGTTACTACGAGCAGTACTTC
TRBJ2-1 TRBD2 19 TRBV5-1 NA CASSLVGLALESTYNEQFF TGCGCCAGCAGCTTGGTTGGACTAGCGTTGGAATCGACCTACAATGAGCAGTTCTTC
TRBJ1-5 NA 14 TRBV19 NA CAISPGRSNQPQHF TGTGCCATCAGCCCGGGGAGAAGCAATCAGCCCCAGCATTTT
TRBJ2-7 TRBD1 16 TRBV6-5 NA CASSYSPGQMSLEQYF TGTGCCAGCAGTTACTCACCGGGACAGATGTCCCTCGAGCAGTACTTC
TRBJ2-7 TRBD2 15 TRBV14 NA CASSQVASGSGEQYF TGTGCCAGCAGCCAAGTTGCCAGCGGGAGTGGCGAGCAGTACTTC
TRBJ2-1 TRBD2 14 TRBV4-1 NA CASSQGTSGIEQFF TGCGCCAGCAGCCAGGGGACTAGCGGTATTGAGCAGTTCTTC